The 14 T cell receptor beta chains presented below share a single source sample, sequenced in a study of blood T cell repertoires in COVID-19 (TCRdb year 2020). Library creation used the immunoSEQ multiplex PCR assay. TCRdb limited this immuneACCESS table to in-frame rearrangements with V and J called. A share of clones is missing; checked studies link under half to unresolved V genes, and the rest is unexplained. This sample gives about 230,000 clones in total; over 85% of them show up just once. Almost 4% of the sample lies in the top ten. Sequencing input: PBMCs or T cells enriched from blood (not recorded which). Every receptor here comes from a woman in her twenties or thirties with acute COVID-19.

The V gene is TRBV3-1 (or the pseudogene TRBV3-2), the J gene TRBJ2-1; 8 bases line up with TRBD1. The junction had 5 bases not matched to a gene; V was cut back by 2 bases and J by 2 bases. Germline CDR1 and CDR2: LGHDT and YNNKEL (reference sequence). The CDR3 covers 16 residues. The CDR3 nucleotides are TGTGCCAGCAGCCAAACTCAGGGGGCAACCTACAATGAGCAGTTCTTC. Translated, it gives CASSQTQGATYNEQFF.

This clone was detected once. The chain has TRBV3-1 (or the pseudogene TRBV3-2) and TRBJ2-3; 14 bases align to TRBD2. In germline, CDR1 is LGHDT, CDR2 YNNKEL (reference sequence). This CDR3 spans 16 amino acids. The V gene end was trimmed by 1 base and the J gene end by 6 bases; junction bases not matched to a gene: 3. CDR3 nucleotide sequence: TGTGCCAGCAGCCAAGGACTAGCGGGGGGGCAGGATACGCAGTATTTT. Protein sequence: CASSQGLAGGQDTQYF.

The chain combines TRBV7-9 with TRBJ1-1; possibly TRBD1 for D (6 bases). The ends were cut back, 1 base at V and 8 bases at J, with 17 bases in the middle. The CDR3 is made up of 15 amino acids. From germline, CDR1 is SEHNR and CDR2 FQNEAQ (reference sequence). CDR3 nucleotide sequence: TGTGCCAGCAGCTTAGTTGGAAGGGGGAACGTAGAAGCTTTCTTT. Its protein product is CASSLVGRGNVEAFF.

The rearrangement joins TRBV27 to TRBJ1-2; TRBD1 matches at 7 bases. V dropped 3 bases and J dropped 3; count of bases not matched to a gene: 7. Looked up from germline, CDR1 is MNHEY and CDR2 is SMNVEV (reference sequence). The CDR3 length is 15 residues. CDR3 DNA sequence: TGTGCCAGCAGTTTTGTAGACAGGGCGGACTATGGCTACACCTTC. Its protein is CASSFVDRADYGYTF.

This sequence joins TRBV2 and TRBJ2-7; 9 nucleotides agree with TRBD2. This CDR3 has 13 residues. The V segment lost 9 bases and the J segment 1 base; nucleotides outside the gene matches: 4. The germline V gene encodes CDR1 SNHLY and CDR2 FYNNEI. The CDR3, as DNA: TGTGCCAGGGGGACTAGCAATTCCTACGAGCAGTACTTC. Its translation is CARGTSNSYEQYF.

This clone has only one observation. This chain links TRBV10-2 with TRBJ2-5, with 7 bases lining up with TRBD2. Looked up from germline, CDR1 is WSHSY and CDR2 is SAAADI. CDR3 length: 17 amino acids. Germline trimming cut 6 bases from V and 2 bases from J; bases unmatched to any gene: 15. Here the CDR3 reads CASSPQVIAGVQETQYF. The CDR3 region has the DNA TGCGCCAGCAGCCCTCAGGTGATTGCGGGGGTACAAGAGACCCAGTACTTC.

The chain combines TRBV28 with TRBJ1-1; D unclear. V was clipped by 7 bases and J by 0 bases, with 9 bases between them. The CDR3 is 13 amino acids. CDR1 and CDR2 from the germline V gene are MDHEN and SYDVKM. Here the CDR3 DNA reads TGTGCCAGCATCAGGTGGGTGAACACTGAAGCTTTCTTT. Its translation: CASIRWVNTEAFF. Full variable domain (missing parts from reference TRBV28 and TRBJ1-1): DVKVTQSSRYLVKRTGEKVFLECVQDMDHENMFWYRQDPGLGLRLIYFSYDVKMKEKGDIPEGYSVSREKKERFSLILESASTNQTSMYLCASIRWVNTEAFFGQGTRLTVV.

This clone has a handful of counts. The gene calls are TRBV12-3 or TRBV12-4 and TRBJ2-2, with unresolved D. V was cut by 6 bases and J by 5 bases, with 7 bases left in between. This CDR3 is built from 12 residues. The CDR3 DNA follows: TGTGCCAGCAGATCGAGAACCGGGGAGCTGTTTTTT. It encodes CASRSRTGELFF.

The chain joins TRBV28 to TRBJ1-6, with D tentatively TRBD1 (6 bases). The CDR3 is 15 amino acids. The V gene's germline CDR1 is MDHEN and CDR2 SYDVKM. V was pared by 6 bases and J by 7 bases, with 16 bases between. CDR3 coding DNA: TGTGCCAGCAGCCCGGGGGGGGGCGGCAATTCACCCCTCCACTTT. This gives the protein CASSPGGGGNSPLHF.

This chain links TRBV18 with TRBJ1-2; D call uncertain. Trimming shortened V by 2 bases and J by 3 bases, and 10 bases separated the two germline ends. The CDR3 is 14 amino acids. Germline CDR1 KGHSH, CDR2 LQKENI. This CDR3 reads CASSPEVQDYGYTF. CDR3 coding DNA: TGTGCCAGCTCACCAGAGGTGCAAGACTATGGCTACACCTTC.

The CDR3 DNA reads as TGTGCCAGCAGCTTGCTGGCGGGGGCCCCCTACAATGAGCAGTTCTTC. Its protein is CASSLLAGAPYNEQFF. This chain joins TRBV5-6 and TRBJ2-1; a possible D gene is TRBD2 (7 bases). With 1 base removed from V and 2 bases from J, the gap between germline ends came to 13 bases. Germline loops: CDR1 SGHDT, CDR2 YYEEEE. This CDR3 has 16 residues.

The chain couples TRBV25-1 to TRBJ2-7, with D perhaps matching TRBD1 (5 bases). V was pared by 6 bases and J by 3 bases, with 12 bases between. CDR3 length: 13 residues. The germline CDR1 and CDR2 sequences are MGHDK and SYGVNS. The CDR3 DNA is TGTGCCAGCAGCCCAGGGCTTCTCTACGAGCAGTACTTC. Protein product: CASSPGLLYEQYF.

This clone was picked up one time. This rearrangement joins TRBV7-9 to TRBJ2-1; possible D gene TRBD2, 5 bases. Between the trimmed V and J ends, which lost 1 base and 2 bases, there was a span of 9 bases. CDR1 and CDR2 (germline): SEHNR, FQNEAQ (reference sequence). CDR3 size: 15 residues. For the CDR3, the DNA is TGTGCCAGCAGCTTAGTGAGGGCAGCCTACAATGAGCAGTTCTTC. Translating gives CASSLVRAAYNEQFF.

The V gene is TRBV11-2, the J gene TRBJ2-5; no definite D call. V lost 2 bases and J lost 4, with 8 bases in between. The germline CDR1 and CDR2 sequences are SGHAT and FQNNGV. The CDR3 has 13 residues. As DNA, the CDR3 is TGTGCCAGCAGCTTAAGCCCGGGAGAGACCCAGTACTTC. As protein: CASSLSPGETQYF.